This TCR beta chain was captured by sequencing in a study of cytomegalovirus exposure and HLA in healthy donors. Overall study findings and caveats: Presence/absence analyses assumed roughly uniform sequencing depth across donors, which may not hold. Three chains linked to CMV were shown in vitro to be specific for CMV antigens. Immune exposure data for these donors was limited to CMV serostatus.

It was with 60 Vbeta and 13 Jbeta primers that the PCR ran. TCRdb's copy holds only in-frame clones and misses some; the assay was immunoSEQ multiplex PCR. The top ten clones hold approximately 5.1% of a sample with roughly 100,000 clones, roughly 10% of them seen once. With regard to this clone: The antigen remains unidentified.

Germline V CDR1 and CDR2: GTSNPN, SVGIG (reference sequence). V was trimmed by 5 bases and J by 2 bases, leaving 13 bases between them. CDR3 length: 14 amino acids. This receptor was obtained from a man aged 45-65 years in good health and CMV-seropositive. The chain employs TRBV30 and TRBJ1-5; D is unresolved. Sample: PBMCs. The CDR3 coding sequence is TGTGCCTGGGGAAGCTCCGGGGGCAATCAGCCCCAGCATTTT. This translates into CAWGSSGGNQPQHF.